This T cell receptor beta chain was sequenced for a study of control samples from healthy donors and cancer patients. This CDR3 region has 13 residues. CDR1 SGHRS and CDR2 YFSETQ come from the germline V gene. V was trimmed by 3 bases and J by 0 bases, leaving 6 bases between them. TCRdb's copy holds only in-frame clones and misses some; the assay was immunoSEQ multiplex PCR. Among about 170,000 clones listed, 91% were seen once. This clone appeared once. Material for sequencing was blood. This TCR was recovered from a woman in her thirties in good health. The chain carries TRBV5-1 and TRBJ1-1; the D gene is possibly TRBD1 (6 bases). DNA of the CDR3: TGCGCCAGCAGCTCAGGGGTGAACACTGAAGCTTTCTTT. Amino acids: CASSSGVNTEAFF.